This TCR beta chain was documented in a study of OX40 agonist ivuxolimab in advanced cancers. Study background: The patients received ivuxolimab by intravenous route every 2 weeks at 0.01 to 10 mg/kg.

As to this clone: The antigen is not known.

Trimming took 8 bases from V and 0 from J, leaving 11 bases between them. Per germline, CDR1 MDHEN and CDR2 SYDVKM. The CDR3 length is 13 residues. Study conclusions and caveats: There were also nonresponders showing low normalized T-cell clonal expansion. Individuals who were partial responders at 0.1-3.0 mg/kg had clonal expansion that ranked among the lowest.

Assay used: immunoSEQ multiplex PCR; TCRdb lists only in-frame clones, some missing. Of 35,000 to 55,000 clones detected, approximately 80% appear once; the ten largest clones hold more than 9%. Sample: CD4+ or CD8+ T cells sorted from blood, taken in a trial of the OX40 agonist ivuxolimab. This chain links TRBV28 with TRBJ2-7; D is possibly TRBD1 (6 bases). This sequence was found in an adult with an advanced solid tumor such as melanoma, head and neck, liver or kidney cancer. The CDR3 loop reads CASRDTSSYEQYF. The CDR3 DNA reads as TGTGCCAGCCGGGACACGAGCTCCTACGAGCAGTACTTC.